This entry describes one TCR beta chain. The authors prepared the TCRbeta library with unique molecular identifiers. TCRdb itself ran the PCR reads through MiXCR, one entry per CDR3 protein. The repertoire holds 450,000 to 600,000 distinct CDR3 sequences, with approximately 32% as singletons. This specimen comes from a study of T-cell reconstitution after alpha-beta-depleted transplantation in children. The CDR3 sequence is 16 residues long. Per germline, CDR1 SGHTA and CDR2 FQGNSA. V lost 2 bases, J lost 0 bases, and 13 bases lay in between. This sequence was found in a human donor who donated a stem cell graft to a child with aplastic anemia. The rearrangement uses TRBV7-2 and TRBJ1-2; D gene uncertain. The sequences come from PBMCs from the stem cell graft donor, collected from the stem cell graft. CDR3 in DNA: TGTGCCAGCAGCTTAAGTGTGGGGAATGCTAACTATGGCTACACCTTC. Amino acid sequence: CASSLSVGNANYGYTF. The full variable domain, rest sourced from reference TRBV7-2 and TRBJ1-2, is GAGVSQSPSNKVTEKGKDVELRCDPISGHTALYWYRQSLGQGLEFLIYFQGNSAPDKSGLPSDRFSAERTGGSVSTLTIQRTQQEDSAVYLCASSLSVGNANYGYTFGSGTRLTVV.